This passage covers 29 T cell receptor beta chains from one sample sequenced in a study of identifying expanded T cells in peripheral blood. Generated by immunoSEQ multiplex PCR, the TCRdb table keeps only in-frame clones and is missing some. The sample consists of 45,000 to 75,000 clones, about 83% of them appearing once. The material sequenced was blood. These receptors all come from a person between 18 and 75 years old in good health.

The chain has TRBV6-6 and TRBJ1-2; D is perhaps TRBD1 (5 bases). This CDR3 region has 12 residues. The ends were cut back, 8 bases at V and 6 bases at J, with 13 bases in the middle. Per the germline V gene, CDR1 is MNHNY and CDR2 is SVGAGI (reference sequence). CDR3 in DNA: TGTGCCAGCGGGGACCGTGTGGATGGCTACACCTTC. Amino acids: CASGDRVDGYTF.

CDR3 amino acids: CASSPSQGGDNEQFF. DNA of the CDR3: TGTGCCAGCTCACCGTCGCAGGGAGGCGACAATGAGCAGTTCTTC. The chain couples TRBV18 to TRBJ2-1; perhaps TRBD2 as D (6 bases). Trimming took off 3 bases at V and 5 bases at J, with 14 bases between the two ends. Germline V CDR1 and CDR2: KGHSH, LQKENI. CDR3 length: 15 amino acids.

This clone was counted only a few times. The chain joins TRBV5-1 to TRBJ2-3, with TRBD2 matching 13 bases. Per the germline V gene, CDR1 is SGHRS and CDR2 is YFSETQ. There are 15 residues in the CDR3. Germline trimming cut 7 bases from V and 6 bases from J; bases unmatched to any gene: 8. CDR3 sequence reads: CASHLGTSGEDTQYF. DNA for the CDR3: TGCGCCAGCCACCTTGGGACTAGCGGGGAGGATACGCAGTATTTT.

In DNA, the CDR3 is TGTGCCAGCAGTTTCGGGACATTCGAGACCCAGTACTTC. Its protein is CASSFGTFETQYF. The chain recombines TRBV5-5 with TRBJ2-5; D perhaps matches TRBD1 (6 bases). V lost 5 bases and J lost 5, with 13 bases in between. The CDR3 spans 13 residues. Germline V gene data show CDR1 as SGHKS and CDR2 as YYEKEE (reference sequence).

This chain connects TRBV7-2 to TRBJ2-5; tentative D call: TRBD2 (6 bases). The CDR3 has 14 amino acids. The V gene lost 5 bases and the J gene lost 5 bases, with 15 bases spanning the gap. Germline CDR1 and CDR2: SGHTA and FQGNSA. The chain's CDR3 is CASSGPGSWETQYF. The CDR3 coding sequence is TGTGCCAGCAGCGGGCCCGGGAGCTGGGAGACCCAGTACTTC.

The chain is built from TRBV5-1 and TRBJ2-7, with D tentatively TRBD1 or TRBD2 (5 bases each). CDR3 length equals 16 residues. V was cut by 1 base and J by 0 bases, with 14 bases left in between. The germline V gene encodes CDR1 SGHRS and CDR2 YFSETQ. The CDR3 sequence: CASSLPLGTVSYEQYF. CDR3 DNA: TGCGCCAGCAGCTTGCCACTAGGGACGGTCTCCTACGAGCAGTACTTC.

The rearrangement links TRBV5-1 to TRBJ2-7, with 10 bases aligning to TRBD2. Germline V gives CDR1 SGHRS, CDR2 YFSETQ. The CDR3 length is 15 residues. Germline trimming cut 2 bases from V and 3 bases from J; bases unmatched to any gene: 5. CDR3 region: CASSFGLAGVYEQYF. The CDR3 bases are TGCGCCAGCAGCTTCGGGCTAGCGGGAGTCTACGAGCAGTACTTC.

The genes are TRBV11-3 and TRBJ2-1; D is possibly TRBD1 (6 bases). The V end was cut by 4 bases, the J end by 7 bases, with 11 bases between. The germline CDR1 and CDR2 sequences are SGHNT and YENEEA. The CDR3 is 13 residues long. CDR3 in amino acids: CASSYRTGNEQFF. DNA of the CDR3: TGTGCCAGCAGCTATAGAACAGGGAATGAGCAGTTCTTC. The variable domain in full, with the rest retrieved from reference TRBV11-3 and TRBJ2-1, is EAGVVQSPRYKIIEKKQPVAFWCNPISGHNTLYWYLQNLGQGPELLIRYENEEAVDDSQLPKDRFSAERLKGVDSTLKIQPAELGDSAVYLCASSYRTGNEQFFGPGTRLTVL.

This clone was counted once. V and J are TRBV12-5 and TRBJ2-1, with D maybe TRBD1 (6 bases). The germline gives CDR1 LGHNT, CDR2 FRNRAP. The CDR3 totals 15 residues. The V end lost 7 bases, the J end lost 4 bases, and 17 bases lay between the germline ends. The CDR3 sequence is CASVAPGQGYNEQFF. In DNA form, the CDR3 reads TGTGCTAGTGTCGCACCGGGACAAGGTTACAATGAGCAGTTCTTC.

The chain links TRBV5-4 to TRBJ2-5; D remains unclear. Trimming cost V 0 bases and J 5 bases, with 11 bases left between them. CDR3 length: 14 residues. Germline CDR1 SGHNT, CDR2 YYREEE (reference sequence). CDR3 amino acids: CASSLAVKPETQYF. The CDR3 bases are TGTGCCAGCAGCTTGGCGGTAAAACCGGAGACCCAGTACTTC.

The chain carries TRBV2 and TRBJ1-2, with no clear D. Trimming pared 3 bases from V and 8 bases from J, leaving 10 bases between. The CDR3 runs to 12 residues. Germline loops: CDR1 SNHLY, CDR2 FYNNEI. CDR3 nucleotides: TGTGCCAGCAGTGAGCCCCCGGGCGGCTACACCTTC. It is translated as CASSEPPGGYTF.

V is TRBV27 and J is TRBJ2-3; 7 bases are shared with TRBD2. The CDR3 spans 15 residues. Germline trimming cut 7 bases from V and 3 bases from J; bases unmatched to any gene: 10. Per germline, CDR1 MNHEY and CDR2 SMNVEV (reference sequence). The CDR3 here is CASTPGRAGTDTQYF. The CDR3 nucleotides read TGTGCCAGCACCCCGGGGAGGGCCGGGACAGATACGCAGTATTTT.

The rearrangement joins TRBV6-5 to TRBJ1-2; D ambiguous. The CDR3 totals 11 residues. Germline V gene lookup returns CDR1 MNHEY and CDR2 SVGAGI. The V and J ends lost 6 bases and 11 bases respectively, with 13 bases between them. Here the CDR3 DNA reads TGTGCCAGCAGGGACTCGGGGTTTTACACCTTC. Protein product: CASRDSGFYTF.

The V gene is TRBV2, the J gene TRBJ1-3, with D perhaps TRBD1 (6 bases). V was shortened by 4 bases and J by 2 bases, with 12 bases between the two germline ends. The CDR3 contains 15 residues. CDR1 is SNHLY and CDR2 is FYNNEI in the germline V gene. This chain's CDR3 is CASSANTGTGNTIYF. For the CDR3, the DNA is TGTGCCAGCAGTGCAAACACAGGGACTGGAAACACCATATATTTT.

This clone was seen a single time. The rearrangement joins TRBV19 to TRBJ2-2, with 12 bases aligning to TRBD2. Trimming at V came to 9 bases and at J to 3 bases, leaving 5 bases not matched to a gene. The germline V gene encodes CDR1 LNHDA and CDR2 SQIVND (reference sequence). This CDR3 comprises 15 residues. The chain's CDR3 is CASHLAGGYTGELFF. The CDR3 DNA sequence: TGTGCCAGCCATCTAGCGGGAGGGTACACCGGGGAGCTGTTTTTT. The full variable domain, rest sourced from reference TRBV19 and TRBJ2-2, is DGGITQSPKYLFRKEGQNVTLSCEQNLNHDAMYWYRQDPGQGLRLIYYSQIVNDFQKGDIAEGYSVSREKKESFPLTVTSAQKNPTAFYLCASHLAGGYTGELFFGEGSRLTVL.

The CDR3 loop is CSVGVTGTIYGYTF. In DNA form, the CDR3 reads TGCAGCGTTGGGGTAACCGGGACAATCTATGGCTACACCTTC. The chain employs TRBV29-1 and TRBJ1-2, with D possibly being TRBD1 (6 bases). CDR1 SQVTM and CDR2 ANQGSEA come from the germline V gene. The V gene lost 4 bases and the J gene lost 4 bases, with 16 bases spanning the gap. This CDR3 is built from 14 residues.

Details on this clone: A much larger clone lies a single base off, so this may be a read error. Other DNA sequences in this sample translate to the same CDR3. V gene TRBV7-9 combines with J gene TRBJ2-2, with D possibly being TRBD2 (6 bases). The length of the CDR3 is 14 residues. Trimming took 3 bases from V and 4 from J, leaving 9 bases between them. Germline V gene lookup returns CDR1 SEHNR and CDR2 FQNEAQ (reference sequence). The CDR3 loop reads CASSFVGGTGELFF. The CDR3 coding sequence is TGTGCCAGCAGCTTCGTGGGGGGCACCGGGGAGCTGTTTTTT.

This rearrangement joins TRBV10-3 to TRBJ1-2, with 10 bases aligning to TRBD1. This CDR3 contains 15 residues. Germline loops: CDR1 ENHRY, CDR2 SYGVKD. V shed 4 bases and J 5 bases; nucleotides not matched to a gene: 7. The CDR3 region is CAISAPTGGVYGYTF. In DNA, the CDR3 is TGTGCCATCAGTGCACCGACAGGGGGCGTGTATGGCTACACCTTC.

V is TRBV30 and J is TRBJ2-5; D is perhaps TRBD2 (5 bases). V was pared by 2 bases and J by 5 bases, with 12 bases between. In germline, CDR1 is GTSNPN, CDR2 SVGIG (reference sequence). CDR3 size: 13 residues. This CDR3 reads CAWSTQPGETQYF. The CDR3 coding sequence is TGTGCCTGGAGTACTCAACCGGGGGAGACCCAGTACTTC.

This clone was seen more than once but under ten times. The chain carries TRBV19 and TRBJ1-2; D unresolved. CDR1 and CDR2 from the germline V gene are LNHDA and SQIVND (reference sequence). Trimming cost V 5 bases and J 7 bases, with 11 bases left between them. The CDR3 spans 12 residues. The CDR3 nucleotides read TGTGCCAGTAGTCCCACTAGGAGTGGCTACACCTTC. Translated, it gives CASSPTRSGYTF.

The chain couples TRBV5-8 to TRBJ1-2; tentative D call: TRBD1 (5 bases). With 0 bases removed from V and 8 bases from J, the gap between germline ends came to 17 bases. Germline CDR1 SGHTS, CDR2 YDEGEE. The CDR3 is 15 residues long. Here the CDR3 DNA reads TGTGCCAGCAGCTTGGGACAGTCGGGTCTTCGGGGCTACACCTTC. Protein product: CASSLGQSGLRGYTF.

The rearrangement joins TRBV4-2 to TRBJ2-3; D remains ambiguous. Trimming stripped 0 bases from V and 9 bases from J, with 7 bases between. Germline V CDR1 and CDR2: LGHNA, YNFKEQ. The CDR3 is made up of 12 amino acids. The CDR3 protein is CASSQDRKTQYF. The DNA of the CDR3 is TGTGCCAGCAGCCAAGATCGGAAGACGCAGTATTTT.

This clone was seen a handful of times. The chain has TRBV6-1 and TRBJ1-1; perhaps TRBD1 as D (6 bases). The V gene's germline CDR1 is MNHNS and CDR2 SASEGT. V was clipped by 5 bases and J by 2 bases, with 12 bases between them. The length of the CDR3 is 14 residues. CDR3 protein: CASSSSRGNTEAFF. In DNA form, the CDR3 reads TGTGCCAGCAGTTCCTCCAGGGGAAACACTGAAGCTTTCTTT.

V is TRBV6-5 and J is TRBJ1-2; 7 bases are a match to TRBD1. The V and J ends lost 5 bases and 7 bases, in that order; junction bases with no gene match: 7. In germline, CDR1 is MNHEY, CDR2 SVGAGI. This CDR3 has 13 amino acids. CDR3 nucleotide sequence: TGTGCCAGCAGTACGACAGGGAAGCGTGGCTACACCTTC. The encoded protein is CASSTTGKRGYTF.

In its sample, this clone was seen once. This chain uses TRBV7-9 with TRBJ1-2; TRBD1 matches 7 bases. This CDR3 has 15 residues. From germline, CDR1 is SEHNR and CDR2 FQNEAQ (reference sequence). V was pared by 5 bases and J by 0 bases, with 6 bases of the junction left unmatched. The CDR3 here is CASSEGQLANYGYTF. The CDR3 DNA follows: TGTGCCAGCAGCGAGGGACAGCTCGCTAACTATGGCTACACCTTC.

The chain combines TRBV2 with TRBJ1-5, with D possibly matching TRBD1 (5 bases). CDR3 size: 16 residues. Between the trimmed V and J ends, which lost 4 bases and 4 bases, there was a span of 17 bases. Looked up from germline, CDR1 is SNHLY and CDR2 is FYNNEI. Here the CDR3 reads CASSGRDGRQNQPQHF. DNA for the CDR3: TGTGCCAGCAGTGGAAGGGACGGTAGACAAAATCAGCCCCAGCATTTT.

The chain recombines TRBV5-4 with TRBJ2-1; TRBD2 agrees at 7 bases. J was trimmed by 4 bases and V by 7 bases; bases with no gene match: 11. The CDR3 contains 15 residues. Per germline, CDR1 SGHNT and CDR2 YYREEE (reference sequence). In DNA, the CDR3 is TGTGCCAGCGCCTATGGGACGGGGGGTTACAATGAGCAGTTCTTC. Its translation is CASAYGTGGYNEQFF.

The chain combines TRBV27 with TRBJ2-1; 7 positions match TRBD2. Germline lookup yields CDR1 MNHEY and CDR2 SMNVEV (reference sequence). Trimming at V came to 3 bases and at J to 2 bases, leaving 10 bases not matched to a gene. This CDR3 is built from 17 residues. The chain's CDR3 is CASSLHTAGVTYNEQFF. CDR3 sequence (DNA): TGTGCCAGCAGTTTGCACACGGCGGGAGTTACCTACAATGAGCAGTTCTTC.

V is TRBV6-1 and J is TRBJ2-1; the match to TRBD2 covers 12 bases. The CDR3 is 14 residues long. Trimming cost V 7 bases and J 4 bases; bases outside gene matches: 2. Germline CDR1 MNHNS, CDR2 SASEGT. CDR3 sequence reads: CASTTSGSYNEQFF. The CDR3 coding sequence is TGTGCCAGCACGACTAGCGGGAGTTACAATGAGCAGTTCTTC.